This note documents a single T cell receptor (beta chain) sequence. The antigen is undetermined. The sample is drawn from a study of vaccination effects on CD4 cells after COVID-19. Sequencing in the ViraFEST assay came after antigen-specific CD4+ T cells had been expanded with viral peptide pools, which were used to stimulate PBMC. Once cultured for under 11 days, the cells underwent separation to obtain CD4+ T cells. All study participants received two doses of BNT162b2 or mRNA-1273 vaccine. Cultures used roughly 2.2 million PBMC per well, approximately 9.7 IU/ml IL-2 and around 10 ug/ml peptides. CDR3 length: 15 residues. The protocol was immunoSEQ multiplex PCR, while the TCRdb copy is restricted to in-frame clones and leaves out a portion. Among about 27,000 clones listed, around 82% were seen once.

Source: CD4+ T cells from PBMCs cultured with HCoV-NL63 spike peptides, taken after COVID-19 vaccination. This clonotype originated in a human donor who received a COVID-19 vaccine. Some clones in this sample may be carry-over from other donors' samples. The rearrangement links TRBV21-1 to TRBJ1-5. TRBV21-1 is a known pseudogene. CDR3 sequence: CASSKEVDSNQPQHF. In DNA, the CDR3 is TGTGCCAGCAGCAAAGAGGTGGATAGCAATCAGCCCCAGCATTTT.